A single sample gave rise to the 28 T cell receptor beta chains below, sequenced in a study of T cell repertoires in cytomegalovirus infection. A single record per CDR3 protein comes from TCRdb applying MiXCR to the reads. Here the sample spans 450,000 to 550,000 distinct CDR3 sequences, approximately 15% being singletons. Sequencing was done on a sample of CD8+ T cells from PBMCs. These receptors all come from a human donor in good health (CMV status not recorded). Some clones in this sample may be carry-over from other donors' samples.

This clonotype was observed a handful of times. The CDR3 protein is CSVETLDRGLDIQYF. In DNA, the CDR3 is TGCAGCGTCGAAACCCTCGACAGGGGGCTAGACATTCAGTACTTC. The chain links TRBV29-1 to TRBJ2-4; 10 positions agree with TRBD1. The CDR3 is 15 amino acids. V lost 6 bases to trimming and J lost 8 bases; unmatched junction nucleotides: 13. Per germline, CDR1 SQVTM and CDR2 ANQGSEA.

There are many counts of this clonotype. This sequence joins TRBV12-3 or TRBV12-4 and TRBJ2-1; D is ambiguous. V was clipped by 3 bases and J by 9 bases, with 9 bases between them. The CDR3 has 12 amino acids. The CDR3 coding sequence is TGTGCCAGCAGTTTCGGTCAGACTGAGCAGTTCTTC. Amino acid sequence: CASSFGQTEQFF.

This clonotype has just a few counts. The chain joins TRBV19 to TRBJ1-1, with D possibly being TRBD1 (5 bases). Per the germline V gene, CDR1 is LNHDA and CDR2 is SQIVND (reference sequence). The CDR3 is 17 residues long. Trimming removed 0 bases from V and 1 base from J, with 15 bases in between. This CDR3 reads CASSIDPYRSGNTEAFF. CDR3 bases: TGTGCCAGTAGTATAGATCCTTACAGGTCAGGGAACACTGAAGCTTTCTTT.

This clonotype has only a few counts. The V gene is TRBV3-1, the J gene TRBJ1-5; D is undetermined. The CDR3 contains 15 residues. The V and J ends lost 0 bases and 3 bases respectively, with 9 bases between them. Germline assignment: CDR1 LGHDT and CDR2 YNNKEL (reference sequence). CDR3 nucleotide sequence: TGTGCCAGCAGCCAAGATCTATCCGTCAATCAGCCCCAGCATTTT. Its translation: CASSQDLSVNQPQHF.

J is TRBJ1-6 and V is TRBV20-1, with D perhaps matching TRBD1 (6 bases). Germline V gives CDR1 DFQATT, CDR2 SNEGSKA (reference sequence). Trimming left V 0 bases short and J 7 bases short, with 13 bases between. The CDR3 is 15 amino acids. The DNA for the CDR3 is TGCAGTGCTAGAGATCCCCAGGGGATCAATTCACCCCTCCACTTT. Translation gives CSARDPQGINSPLHF.

This clonotype has more than one count but fewer than ten. The genes are TRBV19 and TRBJ2-2; D possibly corresponds to TRBD2 (5 bases). The V gene's germline CDR1 is LNHDA and CDR2 SQIVND (reference sequence). This CDR3 comprises 15 residues. Trimming stripped 9 bases from V and 6 bases from J, with 20 bases between. CDR3 DNA sequence: TGTGCCAGCCTCAGACGGGGTGAAATTCCCGGGGAGCTGTTTTTT. Translated: CASLRRGEIPGELFF.

The sample holds many counts of this clonotype. The chain carries TRBV28 and TRBJ2-7; TRBD1 is a possible D gene (7 bases). This CDR3 is 14 amino acids long. The germline V and J ends were trimmed by 9 bases and 0 bases, with 15 bases remaining between them. Germline CDR1 is MDHEN and CDR2 is SYDVKM. CDR3 nucleotides: TGTGCCAGTGCGCAGGGGGGTCGCTCCTACGAGCAGTACTTC. It specifies CASAQGGRSYEQYF.

The chain has TRBV2 and TRBJ2-1; 7 nucleotides agree with TRBD2. CDR3 size: 15 residues. Germline V gene data show CDR1 as SNHLY and CDR2 as FYNNEI. With V trimmed by 6 bases and J by 3 bases, 8 bases remained unmatched. The CDR3 DNA is TGTGCCAGCAGACCTCTTACGGGGGGCTACAATGAGCAGTTCTTC. It encodes CASRPLTGGYNEQFF. Full variable domain (remainder filled in from reference TRBV2 and TRBJ2-1): EPEVTQTPSHQVTQMGQEVILRCVPISNHLYFYWYRQILGQKVEFLVSFYNNEISEKSEIFDDQFSVERPDGSNFTLKIRSTKLEDSAMYFCASRPLTGGYNEQFFGPGTRLTVL.

On this clonotype itself: Here the CDR3 omits its conserved ending phenylalanine or tryptophan, so a read error is the likely source. CDR3 sequence reads: CASRTENTPYGYTC. For the CDR3, the DNA is TGTGCCAGCAGGACCGAGAACACCCCCTATGGCTACACCTGC. This chain connects TRBV27 to TRBJ1-2; D call uncertain. V was pared by 6 bases and J by 4 bases, with 15 bases between. The CDR3 extends over 14 amino acids. CDR1 and CDR2 from the germline V gene are MNHEY and SMNVEV (reference sequence).

This clonotype has only a few counts. At one end the junction does not follow the germline gene, possibly because of a read error. J is TRBJ2-1 and V is TRBV29-1; TRBD2 might be the D (7 bases). CDR1 and CDR2 (germline): SQVTM, ANQGSEA. The CDR3 covers 14 residues. CDR3 nucleotide sequence: TGCAGCGTGGAAGGGGGGGAGGGCTACAATGAGCAGTTCTTC. It encodes CSVEGGEGYNEQFF.

This clonotype came up many times. The rearrangement uses TRBV27 and TRBJ2-2; the match to TRBD2 covers 8 bases. Germline-derived CDR1 and CDR2 are MNHEY and SMNVEV (reference sequence). V gave up 8 bases and J gave up 4 bases; unmatched junction bases: 12. The CDR3 is 16 amino acids. In DNA, the CDR3 is TGTGCCAGCTCCCTATCAGCGGGAGCGGTCACCGGGGAGCTGTTTTTT. Protein sequence: CASSLSAGAVTGELFF.

There are many counts of this clonotype. The CDR3 DNA sequence: TGTGCCAGCAGCTTAGAGCCAGGCCGCACCGGGGAGCTGTTTTTT. Its protein is CASSLEPGRTGELFF. V gene TRBV7-9 combines with J gene TRBJ2-2; D is undetermined. Germline V gives CDR1 SEHNR, CDR2 FQNEAQ (reference sequence). The CDR3 contains 15 residues. V was shortened by 1 base and J by 4 bases, with 10 bases between the two germline ends.

The table lists this clonotype with many counts. The chain employs TRBV6-1 and TRBJ2-1, with no clear D. The CDR3 spans 14 residues. Trimming removed 1 base at V and 7 bases at J, with 11 bases between. The V gene's germline CDR1 is MNHNS and CDR2 SASEGT. This CDR3 reads CASSEEVKRNEQFF. The CDR3 DNA reads TGTGCCAGCAGTGAAGAGGTCAAGAGGAATGAGCAGTTCTTC.

This clonotype was seen many times. This chain joins TRBV7-9 and TRBJ1-1, with TRBD1 identical over 8 bases. The CDR3 extends over 14 amino acids. Germline V CDR1 and CDR2: SEHNR, FQNEAQ (reference sequence). The V segment lost 6 bases and the J segment 2 bases; nucleotides outside the gene matches: 5. The CDR3 protein is CASRGTGGNTEAFF. The CDR3 bases are TGTGCCAGCAGGGGGACAGGCGGAAACACTGAAGCTTTCTTT.

This clonotype has a count of ten or more. The chain joins TRBV7-2 to TRBJ2-3; either TRBD1 or TRBD2 may fit D (5 bases each). The CDR3 runs 15 residues. Germline CDR1 reads SGHTA; CDR2 reads FQGNSA. Deletions cut 5 bases from V and 0 bases from J, with 12 bases between. DNA for the CDR3: TGTGCCAGCAGCCCGGGACCTCGAAGCACAGATACGCAGTATTTT. Translating it yields CASSPGPRSTDTQYF.

This clonotype has ten or more counts. The chain joins TRBV4-1 to TRBJ2-5; 11 positions agree with TRBD2. The CDR3 length is 15 residues. With 1 base clipped from V and 3 bases from J, the junction kept 1 base outside the gene matches. The germline V gene has CDR1 MGHRA and CDR2 YSYEKL. CDR3 coding DNA: TGCGCCAGCAGCCAAGCGACTAGCGGGAAAGAGACCCAGTACTTC. Amino acids: CASSQATSGKETQYF.

The sample holds a few counts of this clonotype. The V and J genes are TRBV6-2 or TRBV6-3 and TRBJ2-7; TRBD1 is a possible D gene (6 bases). Trimming took off 5 bases at V and 0 bases at J, with 17 bases between the two ends. This CDR3 spans 16 amino acids. Germline V gene lookup returns CDR1 MNHEY and CDR2 SVGEGT. The chain's CDR3 is CASSNNYFRGSYEQYF. In DNA, the CDR3 is TGTGCCAGCAGTAACAATTATTTCAGGGGCTCCTACGAGCAGTACTTC.

This clonotype was seen a few times. DNA for the CDR3: TGTGCCAGCAGTTGGGACAGTACCCTGGCCGAGCAGTACTTC. Translating it yields CASSWDSTLAEQYF. V is TRBV2 and J is TRBJ2-7; 7 bases are a match to TRBD1. The CDR3 extends over 14 amino acids. CDR1 and CDR2 (germline): SNHLY, FYNNEI. Trimming took 5 bases from V and 6 from J; bases not matched to a gene: 10.

The table lists this clonotype with many counts. The chain carries TRBV11-2 and TRBJ1-1; D remains unclear. V was clipped by 1 base and J by 5 bases, with 14 bases between them. Germline loops: CDR1 SGHAT, CDR2 FQNNGV. The CDR3 loop spans 15 amino acids. The CDR3 region has the DNA TGTGCCAGCAGCTTAGTGTCGGGGTTCGGGACTGAAGCTTTCTTT. Residues: CASSLVSGFGTEAFF.

This clonotype was counted many times. The gene calls are TRBV11-2 and TRBJ2-7; D ambiguous. Germline V gene sequence: CDR1 SGHAT, CDR2 FQNNGV. V was clipped by 5 bases and J by 0 bases, with 17 bases between them. There are 16 residues in the CDR3. In DNA form, the CDR3 reads TGTGCCAGCAGCCCCCGTACGGGTCCGAGCTCCTACGAGCAGTACTTC. This gives the protein CASSPRTGPSSYEQYF.

In its sample, this clonotype was seen a few times. An end of the junction does not agree with germline; a read error may underlie this. V and J are TRBV27 and TRBJ2-2; no firm D call. The CDR3 is 16 amino acids. CDR1 is MNHEY, CDR2 SMNVEV, per germline (reference sequence). The CDR3 spells CVSSFTAALFTGELFF. CDR3 bases: TGTGTCAGCAGTTTCACGGCCGCGCTTTTTACCGGGGAGCTGTTTTTT.

The chain combines TRBV14 with TRBJ2-5, with 8 bases identical to TRBD2. V dropped 5 bases and J dropped 4; count of bases not matched to a gene: 0. Per germline, CDR1 SGHDN and CDR2 FVKESK. The CDR3 is 12 amino acids. Here the CDR3 reads CASSTSGETQYF. Written as DNA, the CDR3 is TGTGCCAGCAGCACTAGCGGAGAGACCCAGTACTTC.

Comments on this clonotype: A much larger clone lies one base from this, so it may be a read error. The chain is built from TRBV7-6 and TRBJ1-4; no clear D gene. The germline V gene encodes CDR1 SGHVS and CDR2 FNYEAQ. The length of the CDR3 is 14 residues. CDR3 sequence (DNA): TGTGCCAGCAGCGCTCTTGACGCTAATGAAAAACCGTTTTTT. Protein sequence: CASSALDANEKPFF.

DNA for the CDR3: TGTGCCAGCAGTGAAATGGGGACCTCCTACGAGCAGTACTTC. Translating gives CASSEMGTSYEQYF. The chain employs TRBV6-1 and TRBJ2-7; D is tentatively TRBD1 or TRBD2 (5 bases each). Trimming removed 2 bases at V and 0 bases at J, with 8 bases between. Germline CDR1 MNHNS, CDR2 SASEGT. CDR3 size: 14 residues.

The rearrangement joins TRBV7-6 to TRBJ1-6; D uncertain. The CDR3 is made up of 17 amino acids. The germline V and J ends were trimmed by 2 bases and 13 bases, with 24 bases remaining between them. Germline V gives CDR1 SGHVS, CDR2 FNYEAQ. The CDR3 spells CASSLSARAASNYPLHF. The CDR3 bases are TGTGCCAGCAGCTTATCAGCTAGGGCCGCTAGTAATTACCCCCTCCACTTT.

The sample holds a few counts of this clonotype. The CDR3, as DNA: TGTGCCAGCCGGACTAGCGGGAGGAACAATGAGCAGTTCTTC. It codes for CASRTSGRNNEQFF. The chain couples TRBV27 to TRBJ2-1; 14 bases map to TRBD2. Germline loops: CDR1 MNHEY, CDR2 SMNVEV (reference sequence). The CDR3 runs to 14 residues. V was pared by 8 bases and J by 5 bases, with 2 bases of the junction left unmatched.

As regards this clonotype: Given a much more abundant clone one base away, this may be a read error. V gene TRBV12-3 or TRBV12-4 combines with J gene TRBJ1-5; TRBD1 aligns across 7 bases. Trimming removed 6 bases from V and 4 bases from J; junction bases left unmatched: 6. This CDR3 has 14 amino acids. The chain's CDR3 is CASRGARGNQPQHF. The CDR3 bases are TGTGCCAGCAGAGGGGCCAGGGGGAATCAGCCCCAGCATTTT.

This clonotype has a count of ten or more. Here the CDR3 reads CASRTGLAGGLSYNEQFF. DNA of the CDR3: TGTGCCAGCAGAACAGGACTAGCGGGAGGGTTATCCTACAATGAGCAGTTCTTC. The chain couples TRBV6-1 to TRBJ2-1; 15 nucleotides match TRBD2. The CDR3 is 18 residues long. CDR1 and CDR2 (germline): MNHNS, SASEGT. V dropped 6 bases and J dropped 1; count of bases not matched to a gene: 7.